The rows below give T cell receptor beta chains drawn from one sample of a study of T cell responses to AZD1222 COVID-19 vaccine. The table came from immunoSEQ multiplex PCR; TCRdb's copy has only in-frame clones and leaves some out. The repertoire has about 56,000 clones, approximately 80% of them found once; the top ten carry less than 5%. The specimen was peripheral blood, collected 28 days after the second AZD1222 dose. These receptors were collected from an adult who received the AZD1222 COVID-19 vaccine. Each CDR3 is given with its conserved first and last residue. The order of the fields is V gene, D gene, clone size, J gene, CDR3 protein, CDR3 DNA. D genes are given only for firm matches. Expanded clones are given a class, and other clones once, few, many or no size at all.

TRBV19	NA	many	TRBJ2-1	CASSISPGRSYNEQFF	TGTGCCAGTAGTATATCCCCTGGCCGCTCCTACAATGAGCAGTTCTTC
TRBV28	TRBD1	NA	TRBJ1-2	CASSFLLTGGGSNGYTF	TGTGCCAGCAGTTTTCTCTTGACAGGGGGCGGGAGTAATGGCTACACCTTC
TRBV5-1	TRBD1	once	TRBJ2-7	CASSMSGTGLREQYF	TGCGCCAGCAGCATGTCCGGGACAGGGTTGCGCGAGCAGTACTTC
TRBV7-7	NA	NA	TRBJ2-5	CASSLDKGSGRETQYF	TGTGCCAGCAGCTTAGATAAGGGGTCGGGTCGGGAGACCCAGTACTTC
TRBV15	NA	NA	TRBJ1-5	CATSQSQGQPQHF	TGTGCCACCTCACAATCCCAGGGGCAGCCCCAGCATTTT
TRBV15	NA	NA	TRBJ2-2	CATSRDEGGELFF	TGTGCCACCAGCAGAGATGAAGGCGGGGAGCTGTTTTTT
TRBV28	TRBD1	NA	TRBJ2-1	CASSGQGPSSYNEQFF	TGTGCCAGCAGTGGACAGGGGCCGAGCTCCTACAATGAGCAGTTCTTC
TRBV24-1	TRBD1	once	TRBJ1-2	CATSETGGANGYTF	TGTGCCACCAGTGAGACAGGGGGCGCGAATGGCTACACCTTC
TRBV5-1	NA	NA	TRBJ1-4	CASSITGFSEKLFF	TGCGCCAGCAGCATTACAGGGTTTTCTGAAAAACTGTTTTTT
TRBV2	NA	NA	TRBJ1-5	CASSEGQSNQPQHF	TGTGCCAGCAGTGAAGGGCAGAGCAATCAGCCCCAGCATTTT
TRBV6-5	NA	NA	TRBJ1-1	CASSYGVDTEAFF	TGTGCCAGCAGTTACGGGGTTGACACTGAAGCTTTCTTT
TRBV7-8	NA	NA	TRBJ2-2	CASSPKRTGELFF	TGTGCCAGCAGCCCCAAGCGCACCGGGGAGCTGTTTTTT
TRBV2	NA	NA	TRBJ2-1	CASRRLADVFNEQFF	TGTGCCAGCAGGAGGCTAGCAGATGTTTTCAATGAGCAGTTCTTC
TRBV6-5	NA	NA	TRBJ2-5	CASSRGQLQETQYF	TGTGCCAGCAGTAGAGGACAGCTTCAAGAGACCCAGTACTTC
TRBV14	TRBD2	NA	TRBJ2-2	CASSQDAGVSTGELFF	TGTGCCAGCAGCCAAGATGCGGGGGTATCCACCGGGGAGCTGTTTTTT
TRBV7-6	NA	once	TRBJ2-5	CASSLADQETQYF	TGTGCCAGCAGCTTAGCAGATCAAGAGACCCAGTACTTC
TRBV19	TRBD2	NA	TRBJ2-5	CASSDPAGGQETQYF	TGTGCCAGTAGTGACCCAGCGGGGGGGCAAGAGACCCAGTACTTC
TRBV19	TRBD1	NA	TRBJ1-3	CASSLGQGVEGNTIYF	TGTGCCAGTAGTCTGGGACAGGGGGTAGAAGGAAACACCATATATTTT
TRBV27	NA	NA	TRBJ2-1	CASRKNSGITYEQFF	TGTGCCAGCAGGAAAAACTCAGGGATTACATATGAGCAGTTCTTC
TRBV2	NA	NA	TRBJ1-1	CASILQGNTEAFF	TGTGCCAGCATCCTACAGGGGAACACTGAAGCTTTCTTT
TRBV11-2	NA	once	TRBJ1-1	CASSLVSGNTEAFF	TGTGCCAGCAGCTTAGTCTCAGGGAACACTGAAGCTTTCTTT
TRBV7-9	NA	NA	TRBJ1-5	CASSRTDQPQHF	TGTGCCAGCAGTCGGACCGATCAGCCCCAGCATTTT
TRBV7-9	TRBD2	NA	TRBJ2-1	CASSSSGSFQLDEQFF	TGTGCCAGCAGCTCTAGCGGGAGCTTCCAGCTCGATGAGCAGTTCTTC
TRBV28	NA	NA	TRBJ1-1	CASSPSMNTEAFF	TGTGCCAGCAGTCCGAGCATGAACACTGAAGCTTTCTTT
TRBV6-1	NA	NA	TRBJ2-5	CASSEDSYRTQYF	TGTGCCAGCAGTGAAGACAGCTACAGGACCCAGTACTTC
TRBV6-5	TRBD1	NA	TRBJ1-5	CASMTGASNQPQHF	TGTGCCAGCATGACAGGGGCGAGCAATCAGCCCCAGCATTTT
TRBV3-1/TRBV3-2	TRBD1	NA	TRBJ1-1	CASSRWTGSAGTEAFF	TGTGCCAGCAGCCGGTGGACAGGGTCGGCGGGCACTGAAGCTTTCTTT
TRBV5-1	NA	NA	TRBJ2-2	CASSPDEGTTGELFF	TGCGCCAGCAGCCCGGACGAAGGGACCACCGGGGAGCTGTTTTTT
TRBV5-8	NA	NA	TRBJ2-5	CASSLLQGTETQYF	TGTGCCAGCAGCTTGCTCCAGGGAACGGAGACCCAGTACTTC
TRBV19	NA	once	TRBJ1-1	CASSRDGGNTEAFF	TGTGCCAGTAGTCGGGACGGAGGGAACACTGAAGCTTTCTTT
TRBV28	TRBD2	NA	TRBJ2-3	CASRLAGKTDTQYF	TGTGCCAGCAGGCTAGCGGGAAAGACAGATACGCAGTATTTT
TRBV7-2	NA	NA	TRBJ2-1	CASSHKDSPGPPYNEQFF	TGTGCCAGCAGCCATAAAGACTCGCCGGGACCCCCTTATAATGAGCAGTTCTTC
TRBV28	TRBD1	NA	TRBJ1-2	CASSGGQGGYGYTF	TGTGCCAGCAGCGGGGGACAGGGTGGCTATGGCTACACCTTC
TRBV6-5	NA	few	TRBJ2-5	CASSYSPGETQYF	TGTGCCAGCAGTTACTCGCCGGGGGAGACCCAGTACTTC
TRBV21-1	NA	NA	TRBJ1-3	CASSKGEHRPGNTIYF	TGTGCCAGCAGCAAGGGAGAACACAGGCCTGGAAACACCATATATTTT
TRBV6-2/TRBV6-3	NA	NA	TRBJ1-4	CASSLEAGGPTATNEKLFF	TGTGCCAGCAGTTTAGAGGCGGGGGGACCGACCGCAACTAATGAAAAACTGTTTTTT
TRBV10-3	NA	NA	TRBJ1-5	CAISEDRTQPQHF	TGTGCCATTTCAGAGGATAGGACCCAGCCCCAGCATTTT
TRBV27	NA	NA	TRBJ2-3	CASSLPSVGPTDTQYF	TGTGCCAGCAGTTTACCCTCGGTGGGGCCGACAGATACGCAGTATTTT
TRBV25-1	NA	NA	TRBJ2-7	CASSDPKGGSYEQYF	TGTGCCAGCAGCGATCCAAAAGGAGGTTCCTACGAGCAGTACTTC
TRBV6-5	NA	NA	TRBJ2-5	CASSYYRETQYF	TGTGCCAGCAGTTACTACCGGGAGACCCAGTACTTC